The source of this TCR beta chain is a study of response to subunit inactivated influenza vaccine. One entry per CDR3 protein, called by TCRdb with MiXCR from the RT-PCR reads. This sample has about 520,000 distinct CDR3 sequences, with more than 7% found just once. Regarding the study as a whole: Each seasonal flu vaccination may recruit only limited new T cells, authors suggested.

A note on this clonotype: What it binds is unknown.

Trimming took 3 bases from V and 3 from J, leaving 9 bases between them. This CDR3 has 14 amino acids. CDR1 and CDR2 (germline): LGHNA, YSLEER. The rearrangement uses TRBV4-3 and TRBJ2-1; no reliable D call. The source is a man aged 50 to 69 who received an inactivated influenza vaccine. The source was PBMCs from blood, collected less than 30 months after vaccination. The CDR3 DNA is TGCGCCAGCAGCCAGTACTACGACTACAATGAGCAGTTCTTC. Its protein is CASSQYYDYNEQFF.